Each of the 11 T cell receptor beta chains below was sequenced from the same sample in a study of blood T cell repertoires in COVID-19. Data came from immunoSEQ multiplex PCR; TCRdb stores just in-frame clones and leaves some out. This sample has almost 400,000 clones, with about 87% found just once. The sequenced sample consisted of peripheral blood. These receptors all come from a woman in her sixties with COVID-19, enrolled during active disease.

The V gene is TRBV25-1, the J gene TRBJ1-1; TRBD1 agrees at 7 bases. The CDR3 has 12 amino acids. Germline V gene data show CDR1 as MGHDK and CDR2 as SYGVNS. Trimming cost V 6 bases and J 7 bases; bases outside gene matches: 5. The CDR3 sequence is CASSNDRDEAFF. The CDR3 DNA follows: TGTGCCAGCAGCAACGACAGGGATGAAGCTTTCTTT. Variable domain in full (rest from reference TRBV25-1 and TRBJ1-1): EADIYQTPRYLVIGTGKKITLECSQTMGHDKMYWYQQDPGMELHLIHYSYGVNSTEKGDLSSESTVSRIRTEHFPLTLESARPSHTSQYLCASSNDRDEAFFGQGTRLTVV.

This chain connects TRBV5-1 to TRBJ2-4, with D perhaps TRBD2 (5 bases). The V end lost 4 bases, the J end lost 0 bases, and 11 bases lay between the germline ends. The CDR3 is 15 amino acids. The germline V gene has CDR1 SGHRS and CDR2 YFSETQ. The CDR3: CASSGTRGAKNIQYF. The CDR3 DNA is TGCGCCAGCAGCGGTACACGGGGAGCCAAAAACATTCAGTACTTC.

This chain links TRBV10-3 with TRBJ2-7, with D possibly called TRBD1 or TRBD2 (5 bases each). This CDR3 region has 15 residues. V lost 6 bases to trimming and J lost 0 bases, with 15 bases between them. In germline, CDR1 is ENHRY, CDR2 SYGVKD. The CDR3 sequence is CAIREEQDISYEQYF. The CDR3 nucleotides are TGTGCCATCAGGGAGGAGCAGGACATCTCCTACGAGCAGTACTTC.

This chain connects TRBV19 to TRBJ2-5, with 8 bases lining up with TRBD2. V shed 7 bases, J shed 5 bases, and the junction held 12 bases outside the gene matches. CDR1 is LNHDA and CDR2 is SQIVND in the germline V gene (reference sequence). CDR3 length: 15 residues. CDR3 residues: CASNPAGGASETQYF. The CDR3 DNA is TGTGCCAGTAACCCGGCCGGGGGGGCTTCGGAGACCCAGTACTTC.

This clone has a single count. CDR3 coding DNA: TGTGCCAGCAGCACCCGGGGTCGGGGCACAGATACGCAGTATTTT. It codes for CASSTRGRGTDTQYF. The gene calls are TRBV7-9 and TRBJ2-3, with D possibly being TRBD2 (5 bases). CDR3 size: 15 residues. V was clipped by 5 bases and J by 1 base, with 13 bases between them. Germline V CDR1 and CDR2: SEHNR, FQNEAQ (reference sequence).

The V call is TRBV9, the J call TRBJ1-1; D not certain. This CDR3 has 15 amino acids. Germline CDR1 reads SGDLS; CDR2 reads YYNGEE. The germline V and J ends were trimmed by 0 bases and 3 bases, with 12 bases remaining between them. The CDR3 spells CASSVEAGEDTEAFF. CDR3 DNA: TGTGCCAGCAGCGTAGAAGCCGGGGAGGACACTGAAGCTTTCTTT.

The gene calls are TRBV29-1 and TRBJ2-3; 7 nucleotides match TRBD2. Trimming at V came to 6 bases and at J to 1 base, leaving 7 bases not matched to a gene. Germline V gene lookup returns CDR1 SQVTM and CDR2 ANQGSEA. The CDR3 length is 14 residues. CDR3 sequence: CSVHRDYRTDTQYF. The CDR3 DNA is TGCAGCGTCCACCGGGACTACCGCACAGATACGCAGTATTTT.

The V call is TRBV27, the J call TRBJ2-7; tentatively, D is TRBD1 (5 bases). The CDR3 consists of 14 residues. V lost 3 bases and J 4 bases, leaving 13 bases between the germline ends. The V gene's germline CDR1 is MNHEY and CDR2 SMNVEV (reference sequence). The CDR3 DNA sequence: TGTGCCAGCAGTTTGGGCAGTGGGGCATACGAGCAGTACTTC. It yields the protein CASSLGSGAYEQYF.

This chain uses TRBV5-8 with TRBJ2-3; the match to TRBD1 covers 9 bases. Per the germline V gene, CDR1 is SGHTS and CDR2 is YDEGEE. There are 16 residues in the CDR3. Trimming removed 1 base from V and 0 bases from J; junction bases left unmatched: 3. The DNA of the CDR3 is TGTGCCAGCAGCTTGCTGGGACAGGGTAGCACAGATACGCAGTATTTT. Translating it yields CASSLLGQGSTDTQYF.

In its sample, this clone was seen a few times. This sequence joins TRBV4-1 and TRBJ1-3; TRBD1 might be the D (6 bases). This CDR3 is 16 amino acids long. The germline CDR1 and CDR2 sequences are MGHRA and YSYEKL. Trimming pared 1 base from V and 4 bases from J, leaving 14 bases between. CDR3: CASSQAEQGMGNTIYF. In DNA form, the CDR3 reads TGCGCCAGCAGCCAAGCAGAACAGGGAATGGGAAACACCATATATTTT.

The CDR3 spells CASRLLGLAGSQETQYF. The CDR3, as DNA: TGTGCCAGCAGGCTGTTAGGACTAGCGGGATCCCAAGAGACCCAGTACTTC. This chain connects TRBV2 to TRBJ2-5; TRBD2 agrees at 12 bases. V trimming: 6 bases; J trimming: 1 base; junction bases outside the gene matches: 9. Germline V lookup: CDR1 SNHLY, CDR2 FYNNEI. CDR3 size: 17 residues.